These 7 T cell receptor beta chains originate from one sample sequenced in a study of chemoradiotherapy in HPV16-positive cancers (dated by TCRdb to between 2021 and 2024). Preparation of the library involved the immunoSEQ multiplex PCR assay. The source is immuneACCESS, and TCRdb retained only in-frame sequences with V and J called. Part of the clones is not carried over; for the studies checked, unresolved V genes explain less than half of this, and the remainder is unexplained. The sample records about 15,000 clones, roughly 88% of which are singletons. 2.5% to 3% of the sample lies in the top ten. The sequences come from blood, collected from a patient who underwent chemoradiotherapy. These receptors were taken from a human donor with HPV-associated anogenital cancer.

This chain links TRBV6-1 with TRBJ1-1, with TRBD1 as a possible D gene (5 bases). Between the trimmed V and J ends, which lost 0 bases and 4 bases, there was a span of 12 bases. The CDR3 is 15 residues long. The germline V gene has CDR1 MNHNS and CDR2 SASEGT. The CDR3 DNA sequence: TGTGCCAGCAGTGAAGCAGCAGGGTGGAGCACTGAAGCTTTCTTT. Amino acids: CASSEAAGWSTEAFF.

The chain employs TRBV7-8 and TRBJ2-3; no firm D call. Germline lookup yields CDR1 SGHVS and CDR2 FQNEAQ. Trimming stripped 5 bases from V and 8 bases from J, with 14 bases between. The CDR3 runs to 13 residues. In DNA form, the CDR3 reads TGTGCCAGCAGCCCCCTGCGACCGGGTACGCAGTATTTT. It is translated as CASSPLRPGTQYF.

The chain joins TRBV5-4 to TRBJ1-1, with D perhaps matching TRBD1 (6 bases). Trimming took 4 bases from V and 1 from J, leaving 14 bases between them. The CDR3 runs to 15 residues. Looked up from germline, CDR1 is SGHNT and CDR2 is YYREEE (reference sequence). The CDR3 DNA is TGTGCCAGCAGCCCTAGGGGGATATGGAACACTGAAGCTTTCTTT. It is translated as CASSPRGIWNTEAFF.

This chain uses TRBV6-5 with TRBJ1-3; D uncertain. CDR1 and CDR2 (germline): MNHEY, SVGAGI. CDR3 length: 16 amino acids. V dropped 2 bases and J dropped 3 bases, with 14 bases sitting between them. The CDR3 here is CASSYEGRPFGNTIYF. DNA of the CDR3: TGTGCCAGCAGTTACGAGGGCAGACCTTTTGGAAACACCATATATTTT.

This chain links TRBV6-5 with TRBJ1-6; D is undetermined. Germline CDR1 is MNHEY and CDR2 is SVGAGI. The V gene lost 6 bases and the J gene lost 8 bases, with 17 bases spanning the gap. This CDR3 comprises 15 residues. This CDR3 is CASRGSKGGDSPLHF. CDR3 in DNA: TGTGCCAGCAGGGGCTCCAAAGGAGGAGATTCACCCCTCCACTTT.

The chain employs TRBV19 and TRBJ2-7, with a weak D call TRBD1 (6 bases). The germline gives CDR1 LNHDA, CDR2 SQIVND (reference sequence). V lost 6 bases to trimming and J lost 0 bases, with 12 bases between them. This CDR3 is built from 14 residues. In DNA form, the CDR3 reads TGTGCCAGTAGCACCCAGGGGATCTCCTACGAGCAGTACTTC. Its translation: CASSTQGISYEQYF.

The rearrangement uses TRBV2 and TRBJ2-3; 8 bases map to TRBD2. There are 16 residues in the CDR3. V was pared by 4 bases and J by 2 bases, with 8 bases of the junction left unmatched. CDR1 and CDR2 from the germline V gene are SNHLY and FYNNEI. CDR3 nucleotide sequence: TGTGCCAGCAGTGCCGGTGTAGCGGGGTACACAGATACGCAGTATTTT. Translating gives CASSAGVAGYTDTQYF.